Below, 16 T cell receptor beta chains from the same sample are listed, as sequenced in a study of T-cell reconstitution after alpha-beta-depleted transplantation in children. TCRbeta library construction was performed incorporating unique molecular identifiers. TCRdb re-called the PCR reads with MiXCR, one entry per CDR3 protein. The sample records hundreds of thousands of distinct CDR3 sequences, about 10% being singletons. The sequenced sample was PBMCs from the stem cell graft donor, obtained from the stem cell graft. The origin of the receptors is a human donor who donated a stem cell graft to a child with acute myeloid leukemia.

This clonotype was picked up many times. Written as DNA, the CDR3 is TGTGCCAGCACTCCCCTGGGGACCCAGTACTTC. It encodes CASTPLGTQYF. The rearrangement uses TRBV12-3 or TRBV12-4 and TRBJ2-5; D unresolved. The V gene lost 7 bases and the J gene lost 7 bases, with 10 bases spanning the gap. The CDR3 runs 11 residues.

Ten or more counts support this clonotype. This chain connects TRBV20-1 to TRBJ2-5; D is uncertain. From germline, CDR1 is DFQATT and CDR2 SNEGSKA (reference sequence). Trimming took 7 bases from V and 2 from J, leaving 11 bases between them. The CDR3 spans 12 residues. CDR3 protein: CSVKGLQETQYF. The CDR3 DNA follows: TGCAGTGTTAAAGGGCTGCAAGAGACCCAGTACTTC.

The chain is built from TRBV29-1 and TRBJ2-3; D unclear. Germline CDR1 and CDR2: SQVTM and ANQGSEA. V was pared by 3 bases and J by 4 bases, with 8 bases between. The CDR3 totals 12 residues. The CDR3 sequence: CSVEESSDTQYF. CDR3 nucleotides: TGCAGCGTTGAGGAGAGTTCAGATACGCAGTATTTT.

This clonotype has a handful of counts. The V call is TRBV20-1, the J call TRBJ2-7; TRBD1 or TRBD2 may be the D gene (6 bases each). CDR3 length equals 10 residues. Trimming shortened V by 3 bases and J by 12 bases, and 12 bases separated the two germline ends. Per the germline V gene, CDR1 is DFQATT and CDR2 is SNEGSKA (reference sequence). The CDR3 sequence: CSARPGAGYF. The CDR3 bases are TGCAGTGCTAGGCCGGGGGCGGGGTACTTC.

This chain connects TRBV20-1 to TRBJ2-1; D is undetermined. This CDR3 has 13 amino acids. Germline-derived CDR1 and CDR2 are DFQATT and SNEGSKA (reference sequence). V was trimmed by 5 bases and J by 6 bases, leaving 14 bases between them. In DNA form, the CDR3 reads TGCAGTGCTGACGACCGCCCGGGCAATGAGCAGTTCTTC. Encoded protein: CSADDRPGNEQFF.

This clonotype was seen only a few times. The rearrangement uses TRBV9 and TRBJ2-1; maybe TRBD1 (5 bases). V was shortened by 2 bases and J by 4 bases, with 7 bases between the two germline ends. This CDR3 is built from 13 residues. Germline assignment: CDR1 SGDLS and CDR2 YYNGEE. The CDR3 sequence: CASSVRTYNEQFF. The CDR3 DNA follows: TGTGCCAGCAGCGTCCGGACATACAATGAGCAGTTCTTC.

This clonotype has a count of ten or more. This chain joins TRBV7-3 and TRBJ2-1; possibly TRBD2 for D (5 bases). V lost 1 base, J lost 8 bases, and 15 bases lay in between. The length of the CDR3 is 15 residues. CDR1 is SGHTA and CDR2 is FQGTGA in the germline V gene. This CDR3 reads CASSLRGFPRDEQFF. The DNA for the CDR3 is TGTGCCAGCAGCTTAAGGGGTTTTCCGAGGGATGAGCAGTTCTTC.

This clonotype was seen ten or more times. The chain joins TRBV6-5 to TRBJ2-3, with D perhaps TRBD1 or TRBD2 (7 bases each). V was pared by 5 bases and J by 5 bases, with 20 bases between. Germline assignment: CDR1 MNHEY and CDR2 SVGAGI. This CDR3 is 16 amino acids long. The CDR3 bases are TGTGCCAGCAGTCTGAGGGGGCGGGAGAGGGGAGATACGCAGTATTTT. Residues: CASSLRGRERGDTQYF.

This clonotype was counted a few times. The CDR3 sequence is CASGGTSGNPQETQYF. In DNA form, the CDR3 reads TGTGCCAGCGGAGGGACTAGCGGGAACCCCCAAGAGACCCAGTACTTC. This rearrangement joins TRBV2 to TRBJ2-5, with 13 bases aligning to TRBD2. This CDR3 spans 16 amino acids. V lost 8 bases and J lost 1; bases outside the gene matches: 7. Germline assignment: CDR1 SNHLY and CDR2 FYNNEI.

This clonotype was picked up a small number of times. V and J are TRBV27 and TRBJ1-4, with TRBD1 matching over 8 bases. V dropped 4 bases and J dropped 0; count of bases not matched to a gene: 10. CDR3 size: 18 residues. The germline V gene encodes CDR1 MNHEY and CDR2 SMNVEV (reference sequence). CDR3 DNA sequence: TGTGCCAGCAGTTCTCCCGGGACAGGAGTAGCAACTAATGAAAAACTGTTTTTT. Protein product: CASSSPGTGVATNEKLFF.

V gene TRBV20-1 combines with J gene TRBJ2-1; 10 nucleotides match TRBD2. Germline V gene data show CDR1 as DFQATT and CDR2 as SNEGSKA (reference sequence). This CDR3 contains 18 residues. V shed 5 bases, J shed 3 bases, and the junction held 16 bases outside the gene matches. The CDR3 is CSASSRLAGVRGYNEQFF. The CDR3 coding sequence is TGCAGTGCTTCCTCTCGCCTAGCGGGAGTAAGGGGCTACAATGAGCAGTTCTTC.

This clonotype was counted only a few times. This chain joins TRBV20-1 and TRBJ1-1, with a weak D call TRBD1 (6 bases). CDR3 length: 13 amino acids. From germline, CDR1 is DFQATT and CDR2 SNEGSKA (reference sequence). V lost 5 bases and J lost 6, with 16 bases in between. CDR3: CSARRQEVSEAFF. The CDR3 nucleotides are TGCAGTGCTCGAAGACAGGAAGTCTCTGAAGCTTTCTTT.

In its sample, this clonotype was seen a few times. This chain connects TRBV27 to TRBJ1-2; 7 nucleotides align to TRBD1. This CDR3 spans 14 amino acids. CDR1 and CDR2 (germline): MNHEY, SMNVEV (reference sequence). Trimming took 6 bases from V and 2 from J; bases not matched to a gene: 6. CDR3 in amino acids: CASSRQGENYGYTF. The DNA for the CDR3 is TGTGCCAGCAGCCGACAGGGAGAGAACTATGGCTACACCTTC.

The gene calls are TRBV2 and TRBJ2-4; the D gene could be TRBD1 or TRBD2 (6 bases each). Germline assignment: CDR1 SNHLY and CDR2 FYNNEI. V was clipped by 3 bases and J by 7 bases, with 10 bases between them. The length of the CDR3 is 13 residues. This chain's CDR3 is CASSERGANIQYF. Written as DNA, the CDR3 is TGTGCCAGCAGTGAGAGGGGGGCCAACATTCAGTACTTC.

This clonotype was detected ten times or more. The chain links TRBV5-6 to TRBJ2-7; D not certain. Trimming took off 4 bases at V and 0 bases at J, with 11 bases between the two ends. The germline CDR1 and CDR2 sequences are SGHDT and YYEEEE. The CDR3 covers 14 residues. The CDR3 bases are TGTGCCAGCAGCCCCCGACCGAGCTCCTACGAGCAGTACTTC. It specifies CASSPRPSSYEQYF. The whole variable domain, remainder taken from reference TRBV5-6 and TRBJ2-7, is DAGVTQSPTHLIKTRGQQVTLRCSPKSGHDTVSWYQQALGQGPQFIFQYYEEEERQRGNFPDRFSGHQFPNYSSELNVNALLLGDSALYLCASSPRPSSYEQYFGPGTRLTVT.

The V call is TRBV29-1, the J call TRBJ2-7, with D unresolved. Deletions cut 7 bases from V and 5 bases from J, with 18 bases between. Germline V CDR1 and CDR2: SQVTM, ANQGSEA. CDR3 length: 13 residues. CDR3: CSAIWGSWNEQYF. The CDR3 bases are TGCAGCGCCATCTGGGGAAGTTGGAACGAGCAGTACTTC.